A single sample is the source of the 13 T cell receptor beta chains below, sequenced in a study of metastatic and nonmetastatic thyroid tumors. TCRdb redid the clone calls on the PCR reads using MiXCR. In the table there are tens of thousands of clones, approximately 20% of which are singletons. Each patient came to thyroid surgery without any prior treatment (of any kind). Sample: blood. Receptor source: a female donor with papillary thyroid cancer or a benign thyroid nodule (not recorded which). Some clones in this sample may be carry-over from other donors' samples.

By proportion, this clone is medium-sized. The chain uses TRBV6-1 and TRBJ2-2; the D is unclear. Germline V gene lookup returns CDR1 MNHNS and CDR2 SASEGT. CDR3 length: 12 residues. V was clipped by 10 bases and J by 0 bases, with 6 bases between them. The CDR3 reads CATKTNTGELFF. The CDR3 DNA sequence: TGTGCCACCAAAACGAACACCGGGGAGCTGTTTTTT.

The chain carries TRBV4-1 and TRBJ1-2, with 7 bases fitting TRBD1. Germline lookup yields CDR1 MGHRA and CDR2 YSYEKL. The ends lost 4 bases at V and 7 bases at J; junction bases unmatched: 9. This CDR3 comprises 14 residues. CDR3 sequence: CASSPSGGLGGYTF. DNA of the CDR3: TGCGCCAGCAGCCCCTCAGGGGGACTCGGTGGCTACACCTTC.

This clone was detected ten times or more. V gene TRBV10-2 combines with J gene TRBJ2-1; 7 nucleotides match TRBD1. The CDR3 runs 16 residues. Germline trimming cut 1 base from V and 2 bases from J; bases unmatched to any gene: 5. Germline CDR1 WSHSY, CDR2 SAAADI. The CDR3 protein is CASSEFGQVPYNEQFF. CDR3 in DNA: TGCGCCAGCAGTGAGTTCGGACAGGTCCCCTACAATGAGCAGTTCTTC.

This clone was recorded many times. With a much larger clone just one base away, this may be a read error. This chain connects TRBV19 to TRBJ2-5; 9 bases agree with TRBD1. The germline V gene encodes CDR1 LNHDA and CDR2 SQIVND (reference sequence). V shed 8 bases and J 7 bases; nucleotides not matched to a gene: 14. The CDR3 loop spans 15 amino acids. The CDR3 nucleotides read TGTGCCAGTCAGGACGGGACAGGGTTTTTAGGGACCCAGTACTTC. It is translated as CASQDGTGFLGTQYF.

This clone was counted ten times or more. V gene TRBV28 combines with J gene TRBJ2-7; a possible D gene is TRBD2 (6 bases). The CDR3 totals 16 residues. Germline values: CDR1 MDHEN, CDR2 SYDVKM. Trimming took 3 bases from V and 1 from J, leaving 16 bases between them. The chain's CDR3 is CASSFLTGDTSYEQYF. The CDR3 nucleotides are TGTGCCAGCAGTTTTTTGACGGGAGACACATCCTACGAGCAGTACTTC.

This clone was seen only a few times. The genes are TRBV18 and TRBJ2-5; D is undetermined. V was cut by 5 bases and J by 0 bases, with 4 bases left in between. The CDR3 loop spans 12 amino acids. Germline CDR1 reads KGHSH; CDR2 reads LQKENI. CDR3 bases: TGTGCCAGCTCAAAAGACCAAGAGACCCAGTACTTC. Protein sequence: CASSKDQETQYF.

The V and J genes are TRBV20-1 and TRBJ1-4; TRBD1 is a possible D gene (6 bases). This CDR3 region has 14 residues. Deletions cut 0 bases from V and 8 bases from J, with 13 bases between. Germline V gene data show CDR1 as DFQATT and CDR2 as SNEGSKA (reference sequence). The CDR3, as DNA: TGCAGTGCTAGAGACCGGGACAAAAAAGAAAAACTGTTTTTT. Translation: CSARDRDKKEKLFF.

By proportion, this clone is medium-sized. The chain is built from TRBV28 and TRBJ2-7, with D maybe TRBD1 (7 bases). Per the germline V gene, CDR1 is MDHEN and CDR2 is SYDVKM. Trimming took off 3 bases at V and 4 bases at J, with 22 bases between the two ends. This CDR3 region has 17 residues. CDR3 in DNA: TGTGCCAGCAGTTTTGGGAGGAGGGCAGGGGGTGAGTACGAGCAGTACTTC. Residues: CASSFGRRAGGEYEQYF.

This clone was picked up many times. This chain joins TRBV7-9 and TRBJ1-1; D remains unclear. Germline CDR1 SEHNR, CDR2 FQNEAQ (reference sequence). This CDR3 is 12 amino acids long. Trimming took off 8 bases at V and 2 bases at J, with 9 bases between the two ends. In DNA form, the CDR3 reads TGTGCCAGCCGAATGAGTAACACTGAAGCTTTCTTT. It is translated as CASRMSNTEAFF.

The chain has TRBV5-1 and TRBJ2-1; TRBD2 agrees at 13 bases. After removal of 4 bases from V and 8 bases from J, the junction contained 9 bases not matched to a gene. This CDR3 has 16 residues. Germline V gene data show CDR1 as SGHRS and CDR2 as YFSETQ. DNA of the CDR3: TGCGCCAGCAGCGGGGGACTAGCGGGGACGATGGATGAGCAGTTCTTC. Its translation is CASSGGLAGTMDEQFF.

This clone was counted between two and nine times. One end of the junction does not line up with germline, which may come from a read error. This rearrangement joins TRBV10-2 to TRBJ1-6, with D perhaps matching TRBD1 (5 bases). Germline loops: CDR1 WSHSY, CDR2 SAAADI. The CDR3 sequence is 13 residues long. CDR3 in DNA: TGCACCAGCAAGGAGGGGATTGATTCACCCCTCCACTTT. Its translation is CTSKEGIDSPLHF.

This clone has a count of ten or more. This chain links TRBV11-1 with TRBJ1-5; 9 positions match TRBD1. Germline assignment: CDR1 SGHAT and CDR2 FQDESV (reference sequence). This CDR3 is built from 17 residues. Losses at the gene ends were 6 bases for V and 0 bases for J; bases not matched to a gene: 9. The DNA of the CDR3 is TGTGCCAGCAGTTTGGGACAGGGATCGGATAGCAATCAGCCCCAGCATTTT. Its translation: CASSLGQGSDSNQPQHF.

This sequence joins TRBV20-1 and TRBJ2-2, with 7 bases lining up with TRBD2. Unmatched junction bases numbered 15, after V lost 0 bases and J lost 11 bases. CDR3 length equals 16 residues. Germline values: CDR1 DFQATT, CDR2 SNEGSKA (reference sequence). CDR3 region: CSARDLGEGDTCELFF. Written as DNA, the CDR3 is TGCAGTGCTAGAGATTTAGGGGAGGGTGACACCTGTGAGCTGTTTTTT.